Presented here are 15 T cell receptor beta chains from one specimen sequenced in a study of shared clonotypes between healthy human individuals. The assay was immunoSEQ multiplex PCR, and TCRdb's table has in-frame clones only and misses some. Among hundreds of thousands of clones listed, 96% were seen once. The naive CD8 fraction comprised CD45RO-negative cells positively selected for CCR7 and excluded terminally differentiated effector memory CD45RA+ cells. Sequencing used naive CD8+ T cells sorted from blood. All receptors come from a woman in her thirties in good health.

V is TRBV4-1 and J is TRBJ2-7, with D perhaps assigned TRBD1 or TRBD2 (5 bases each). CDR3 length: 15 residues. Germline V CDR1 and CDR2: MGHRA, YSYEKL. The V and J ends lost 5 bases and 1 base respectively, with 15 bases between them. DNA for the CDR3: TGCGCCAGCAGCTCTGCTGGGGACGGGTCCTACGAGCAGTACTTC. Its protein product is CASSSAGDGSYEQYF.

The V and J genes are TRBV7-9 and TRBJ1-3; TRBD1 is a possible D gene (6 bases). Trimming left V 5 bases short and J 0 bases short, with 23 bases between. Germline V gene data show CDR1 as SEHNR and CDR2 as FQNEAQ (reference sequence). The length of the CDR3 is 19 residues. The CDR3 coding sequence is TGTGCCAGCAGCACCTCAAACCTAGGGGGTCGGGGCTCTGGAAACACCATATATTTT. Translating it yields CASSTSNLGGRGSGNTIYF.

The rearrangement uses TRBV28 and TRBJ2-2, with TRBD2 matching 14 bases. The germline V gene has CDR1 MDHEN and CDR2 SYDVKM. The junction had 9 bases not matched to a gene; V was cut back by 5 bases and J by 4 bases. This CDR3 is built from 18 residues. This CDR3 reads CASSVPGLAGVSTGELFF. The DNA for the CDR3 is TGTGCCAGCAGTGTACCGGGACTAGCGGGAGTAAGCACCGGGGAGCTGTTTTTT.

Regarding this clone: The same CDR3 arises from other DNA sequences in this sample as well. The V call is TRBV27, the J call TRBJ2-2; tentative D call: TRBD2 (6 bases). Germline V gives CDR1 MNHEY, CDR2 SMNVEV (reference sequence). V lost 3 bases and J lost 6, with 11 bases in between. The CDR3 contains 14 residues. As DNA, the CDR3 is TGTGCCAGCAGTTTCGTAGGAGGGCCCGGGGAGCTGTTTTTT. This encodes CASSFVGGPGELFF.

The chain links TRBV5-6 to TRBJ2-1; D may be TRBD2 (5 bases). V was clipped by 4 bases and J by 10 bases, with 12 bases between them. This CDR3 spans 12 amino acids. Per the germline V gene, CDR1 is SGHDT and CDR2 is YYEEEE. CDR3 sequence: CASSPGSSEQFF. The CDR3 bases are TGTGCCAGCAGCCCGGGGTCTTCGGAGCAGTTCTTC.

This clone was observed once. The chain has TRBV5-1 and TRBJ2-7; 7 bases match TRBD1. The CDR3 is 13 amino acids. Trimming at V came to 3 bases and at J to 3 bases, leaving 3 bases not matched to a gene. Germline V gives CDR1 SGHRS, CDR2 YFSETQ. CDR3 DNA: TGCGCCAGCAGCTGGGACAGCAACTACGAGCAGTACTTC. It yields the protein CASSWDSNYEQYF.

The count of this clone is one. The gene calls are TRBV5-4 and TRBJ1-6; tentatively, D is TRBD1 (6 bases). CDR1 and CDR2 from the germline V gene are SGHNT and YYREEE (reference sequence). There are 15 residues in the CDR3. V lost 3 bases to trimming and J lost 5 bases, with 12 bases between them. CDR3 bases: TGTGCCAGCAGCTCGGCGGGACACAATAATTCACCCCTCCACTTT. It yields the protein CASSSAGHNNSPLHF.

The J gene is TRBJ1-3, the V gene TRBV5-5; 11 nucleotides agree with TRBD1. The CDR3 totals 17 residues. Germline values: CDR1 SGHKS, CDR2 YYEKEE (reference sequence). The ends lost 0 bases at V and 6 bases at J; junction bases unmatched: 8. The CDR3 is CASSLADRGPGLNTIYF. CDR3 nucleotide sequence: TGTGCCAGCAGCTTGGCGGACAGGGGGCCAGGATTAAACACCATATATTTT.

This chain links TRBV6-5 with TRBJ1-2; tentative D call: TRBD1 (6 bases). The CDR3 runs to 15 residues. The germline gives CDR1 MNHEY, CDR2 SVGAGI. V was shortened by 2 bases and J by 1 base, with 11 bases between the two germline ends. The CDR3 reads CASSYLGHHNYGYTF. CDR3 in DNA: TGTGCCAGCAGTTACCTGGGACACCATAACTATGGCTACACCTTC.

The chain links TRBV2 to TRBJ2-5, with a tentative D call TRBD1 (6 bases). The CDR3 has 14 residues. The V end was cut by 1 base, the J end by 5 bases, with 11 bases between. Germline CDR1 and CDR2: SNHLY and FYNNEI. CDR3 DNA: TGTGCCAGCAGTGAAGGTCAGGGGCTGGAGACCCAGTACTTC. Amino acids: CASSEGQGLETQYF.

The chain recombines TRBV6-5 with TRBJ2-7, with TRBD2 matching over 8 bases. V was clipped by 8 bases and J by 3 bases; unmatched bases: 6. Germline CDR1 reads MNHEY; CDR2 reads SVGAGI. The CDR3 spans 13 residues. The CDR3 DNA follows: TGTGCCAGCGGTCGGGAGGGTGACTACGAGCAGTACTTC. Its translation: CASGREGDYEQYF.

In its sample, this clone was seen once. The rearrangement uses TRBV30 and TRBJ1-1; TRBD1 is a possible D gene (6 bases). Looked up from germline, CDR1 is GTSNPN and CDR2 is SVGIG (reference sequence). The CDR3 has 14 amino acids. Trimming shortened V by 2 bases and J by 3 bases, and 13 bases separated the two germline ends. The chain's CDR3 is CAWSSPTGYTEAFF. The DNA for the CDR3 is TGTGCCTGGAGTTCCCCCACAGGGTACACTGAAGCTTTCTTT.

This clone has a single count. This chain connects TRBV19 to TRBJ2-1; D is perhaps TRBD1 (6 bases). Trimming took 7 bases from V and 4 from J, leaving 17 bases between them. The germline gives CDR1 LNHDA, CDR2 SQIVND (reference sequence). The CDR3 has 15 amino acids. The CDR3 DNA sequence: TGTGCCAGTACCGACAGGACCCGCCCTTACAATGAGCAGTTCTTC. This sequence encodes CASTDRTRPYNEQFF.

This chain connects TRBV9 to TRBJ2-1; no firm D call. The length of the CDR3 is 14 residues. The V gene lost 4 bases and the J gene lost 5 bases, with 13 bases spanning the gap. CDR1 SGDLS and CDR2 YYNGEE come from the germline V gene. The CDR3 bases are TGTGCCAGCAGCCCCAGCCTACCGAACAATGAGCAGTTCTTC. This codes for CASSPSLPNNEQFF.

The chain joins TRBV29-1 to TRBJ1-1; D perhaps matches TRBD1 (6 bases). Trimming stripped 0 bases from V and 5 bases from J, with 16 bases between. This CDR3 is 15 amino acids long. Germline CDR1 is SQVTM and CDR2 is ANQGSEA. CDR3 sequence reads: CSVEDPSGGRTEAFF. The DNA for the CDR3 is TGCAGCGTTGAAGATCCTAGTGGGGGCAGAACTGAAGCTTTCTTT.